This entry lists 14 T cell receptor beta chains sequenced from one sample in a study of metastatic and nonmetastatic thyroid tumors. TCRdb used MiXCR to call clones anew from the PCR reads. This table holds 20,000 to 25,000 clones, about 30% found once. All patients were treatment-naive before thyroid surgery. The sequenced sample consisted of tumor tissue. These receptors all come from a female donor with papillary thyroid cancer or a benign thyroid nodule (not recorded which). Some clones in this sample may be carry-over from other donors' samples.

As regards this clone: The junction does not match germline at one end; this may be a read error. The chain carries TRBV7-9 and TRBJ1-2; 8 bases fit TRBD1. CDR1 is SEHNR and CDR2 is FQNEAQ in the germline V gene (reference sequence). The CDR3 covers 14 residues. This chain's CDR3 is CASSLGTGDYDYTF. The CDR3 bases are TGTGCCAGCAGCCTCGGGACAGGTGACTATGACTACACCTTC.

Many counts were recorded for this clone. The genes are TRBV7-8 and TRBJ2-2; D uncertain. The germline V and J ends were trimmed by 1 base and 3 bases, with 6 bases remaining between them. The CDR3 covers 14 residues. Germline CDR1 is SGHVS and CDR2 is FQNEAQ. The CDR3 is CASSLEEYTGELFF. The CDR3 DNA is TGTGCCAGCAGCTTAGAGGAGTACACCGGGGAGCTGTTTTTT.

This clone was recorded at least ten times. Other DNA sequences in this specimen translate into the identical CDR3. CDR3: CASSVEAASSYEQYF. The DNA for the CDR3 is TGTGCCAGCAGCGTAGAGGCAGCGTCCTCCTACGAGCAGTACTTC. The chain carries TRBV9 and TRBJ2-7; D is unresolved. CDR3 length: 15 amino acids. Trimming removed 0 bases from V and 0 bases from J, with 10 bases in between. Per germline, CDR1 SGDLS and CDR2 YYNGEE.

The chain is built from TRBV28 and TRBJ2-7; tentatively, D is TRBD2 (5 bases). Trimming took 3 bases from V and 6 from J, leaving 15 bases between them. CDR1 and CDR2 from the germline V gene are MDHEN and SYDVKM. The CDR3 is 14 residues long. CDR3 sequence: CASSFGGRGREQYF. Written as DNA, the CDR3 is TGTGCCAGCAGTTTCGGTGGTAGAGGGCGCGAGCAGTACTTC.

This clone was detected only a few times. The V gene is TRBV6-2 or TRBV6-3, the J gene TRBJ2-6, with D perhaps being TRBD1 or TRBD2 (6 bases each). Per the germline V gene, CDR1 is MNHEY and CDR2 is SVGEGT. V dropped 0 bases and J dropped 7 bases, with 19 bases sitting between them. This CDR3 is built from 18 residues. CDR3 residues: CASSYSDWGAWGANVLTF. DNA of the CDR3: TGTGCCAGCAGTTACTCGGACTGGGGGGCGTGGGGTGCCAACGTCCTGACTTTC.

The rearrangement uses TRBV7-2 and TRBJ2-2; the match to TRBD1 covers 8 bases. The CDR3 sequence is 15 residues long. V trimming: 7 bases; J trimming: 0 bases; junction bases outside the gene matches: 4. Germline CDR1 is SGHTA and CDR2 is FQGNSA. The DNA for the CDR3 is TGTGCCAGCACCATGACAGGGGCGAACACCGGGGAGCTGTTTTTT. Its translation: CASTMTGANTGELFF.

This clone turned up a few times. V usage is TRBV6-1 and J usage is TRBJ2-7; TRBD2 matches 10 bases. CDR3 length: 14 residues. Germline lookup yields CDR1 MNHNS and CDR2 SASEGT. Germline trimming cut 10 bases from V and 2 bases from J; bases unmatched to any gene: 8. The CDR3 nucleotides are TGTGCCATCAATCTAGCGGGGGCTACCTACGAGCAGTACTTC. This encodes CAINLAGATYEQYF.

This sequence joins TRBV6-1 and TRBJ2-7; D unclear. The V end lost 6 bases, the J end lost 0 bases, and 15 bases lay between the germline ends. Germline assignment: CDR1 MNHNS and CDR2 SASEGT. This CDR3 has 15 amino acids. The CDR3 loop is CASRAGRIRSYEQYF. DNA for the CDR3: TGTGCCAGCAGGGCCGGCCGCATCCGCTCCTACGAGCAGTACTTC.

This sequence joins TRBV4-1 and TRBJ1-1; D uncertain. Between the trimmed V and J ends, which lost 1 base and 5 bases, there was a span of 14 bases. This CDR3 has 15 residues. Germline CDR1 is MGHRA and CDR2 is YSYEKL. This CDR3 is CASSQVTVFGTEAFF. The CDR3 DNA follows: TGCGCCAGCAGCCAAGTGACGGTTTTTGGGACTGAAGCTTTCTTT.

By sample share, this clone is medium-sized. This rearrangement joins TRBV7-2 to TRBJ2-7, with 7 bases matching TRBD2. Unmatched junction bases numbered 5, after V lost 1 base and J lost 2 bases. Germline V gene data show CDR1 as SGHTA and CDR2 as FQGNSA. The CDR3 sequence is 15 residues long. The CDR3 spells CASSLGGGGTYEQYF. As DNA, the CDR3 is TGTGCCAGCAGCTTAGGTGGGGGGGGAACCTACGAGCAGTACTTC. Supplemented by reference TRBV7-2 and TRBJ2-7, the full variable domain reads GAGVSQSPSNKVTEKGKDVELRCDPISGHTALYWYRQSLGQGLEFLIYFQGNSAPDKSGLPSDRFSAERTGGSVSTLTIQRTQQEDSAVYLCASSLGGGGTYEQYFGPGTRLTVT.

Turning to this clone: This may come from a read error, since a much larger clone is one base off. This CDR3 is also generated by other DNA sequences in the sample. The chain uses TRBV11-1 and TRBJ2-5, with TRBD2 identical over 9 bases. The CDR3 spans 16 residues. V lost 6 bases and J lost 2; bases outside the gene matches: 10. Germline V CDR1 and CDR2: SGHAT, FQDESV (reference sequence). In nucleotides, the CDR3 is TGTGCCAGCAGTATGACTAGCGGTGTCCGACAAGAGACCCAGTACTTC. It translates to CASSMTSGVRQETQYF.

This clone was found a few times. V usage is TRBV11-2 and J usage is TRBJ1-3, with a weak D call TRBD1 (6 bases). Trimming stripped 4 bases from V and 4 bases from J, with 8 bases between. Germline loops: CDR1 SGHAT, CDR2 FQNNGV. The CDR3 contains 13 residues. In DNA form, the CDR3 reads TGTGCCAGCAGCTGGGGGACAGGAAACACCATATATTTT. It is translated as CASSWGTGNTIYF.

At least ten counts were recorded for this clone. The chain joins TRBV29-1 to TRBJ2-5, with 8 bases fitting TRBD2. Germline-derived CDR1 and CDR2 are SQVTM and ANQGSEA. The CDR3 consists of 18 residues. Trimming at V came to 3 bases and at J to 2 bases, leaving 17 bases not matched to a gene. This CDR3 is CSVEGALRAGERQETQYF. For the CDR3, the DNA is TGCAGCGTTGAGGGCGCACTTCGAGCGGGGGAACGACAAGAGACCCAGTACTTC.

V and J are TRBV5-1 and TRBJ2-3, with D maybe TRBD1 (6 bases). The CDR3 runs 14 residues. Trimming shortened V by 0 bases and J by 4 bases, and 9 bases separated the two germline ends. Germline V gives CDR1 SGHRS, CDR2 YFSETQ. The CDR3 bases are TGCGCCAGCAGCTTGGGACAGGTGGCAGATACGCAGTATTTT. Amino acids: CASSLGQVADTQYF.